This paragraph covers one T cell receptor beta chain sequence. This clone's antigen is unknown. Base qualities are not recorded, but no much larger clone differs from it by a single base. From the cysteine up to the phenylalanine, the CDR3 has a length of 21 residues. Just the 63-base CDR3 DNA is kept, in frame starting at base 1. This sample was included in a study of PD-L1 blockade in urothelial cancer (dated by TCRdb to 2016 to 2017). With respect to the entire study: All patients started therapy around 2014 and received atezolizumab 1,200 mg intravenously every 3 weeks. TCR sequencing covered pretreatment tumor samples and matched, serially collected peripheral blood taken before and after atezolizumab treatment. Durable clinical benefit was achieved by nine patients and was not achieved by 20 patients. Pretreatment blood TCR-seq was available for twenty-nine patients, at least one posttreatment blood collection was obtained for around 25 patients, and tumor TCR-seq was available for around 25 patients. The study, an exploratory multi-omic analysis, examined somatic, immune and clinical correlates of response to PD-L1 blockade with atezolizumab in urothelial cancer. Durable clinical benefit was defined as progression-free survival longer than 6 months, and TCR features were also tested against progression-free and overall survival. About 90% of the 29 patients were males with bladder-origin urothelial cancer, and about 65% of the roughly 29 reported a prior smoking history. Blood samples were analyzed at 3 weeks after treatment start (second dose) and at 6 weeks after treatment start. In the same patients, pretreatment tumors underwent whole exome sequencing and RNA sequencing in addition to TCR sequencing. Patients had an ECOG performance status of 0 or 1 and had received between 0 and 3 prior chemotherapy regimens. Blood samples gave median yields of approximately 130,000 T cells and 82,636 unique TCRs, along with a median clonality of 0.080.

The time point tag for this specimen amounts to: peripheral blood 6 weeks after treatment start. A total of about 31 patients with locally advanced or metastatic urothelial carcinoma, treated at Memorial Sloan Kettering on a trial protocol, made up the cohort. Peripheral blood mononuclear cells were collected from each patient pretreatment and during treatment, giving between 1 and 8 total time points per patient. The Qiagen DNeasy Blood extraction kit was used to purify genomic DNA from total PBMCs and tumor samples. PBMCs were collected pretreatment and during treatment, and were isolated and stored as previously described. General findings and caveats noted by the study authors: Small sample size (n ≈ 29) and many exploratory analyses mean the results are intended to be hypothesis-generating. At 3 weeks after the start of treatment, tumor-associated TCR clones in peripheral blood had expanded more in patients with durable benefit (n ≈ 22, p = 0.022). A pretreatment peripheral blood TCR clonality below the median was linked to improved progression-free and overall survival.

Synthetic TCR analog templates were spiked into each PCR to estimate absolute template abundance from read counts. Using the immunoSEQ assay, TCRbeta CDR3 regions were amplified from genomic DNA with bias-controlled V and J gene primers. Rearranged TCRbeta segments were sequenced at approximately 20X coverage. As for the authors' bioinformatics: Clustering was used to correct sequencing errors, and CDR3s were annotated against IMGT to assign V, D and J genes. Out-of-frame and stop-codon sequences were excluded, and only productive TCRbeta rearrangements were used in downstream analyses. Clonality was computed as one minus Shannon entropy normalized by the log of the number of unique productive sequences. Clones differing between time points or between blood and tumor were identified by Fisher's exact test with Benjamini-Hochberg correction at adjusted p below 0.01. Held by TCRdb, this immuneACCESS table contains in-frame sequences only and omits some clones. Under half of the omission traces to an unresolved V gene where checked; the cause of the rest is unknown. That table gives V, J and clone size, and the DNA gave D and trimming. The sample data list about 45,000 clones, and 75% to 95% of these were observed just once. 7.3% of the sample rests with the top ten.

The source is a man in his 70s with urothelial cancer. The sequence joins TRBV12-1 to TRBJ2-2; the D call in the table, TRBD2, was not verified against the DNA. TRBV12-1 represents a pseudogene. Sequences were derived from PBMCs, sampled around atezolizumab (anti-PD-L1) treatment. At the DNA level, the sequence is TGTGCCAGCAGCTTTGCGCGTTTGGGTTTAGGGCGGGAGTACGGATCCGGGGAGCTGTTTTTT. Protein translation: CASSFARLGLGREYGSGELFF.